The 14 T cell receptor beta chains given below trace back to one sample, sequenced in a study of T cells in Graves' hyperthyroidism and ophthalmopathy. Amplification of TCR beta CDR3 regions was performed using RNA transcripts as template. The primer set for the first-round RT-PCR of the TCR CDR3 was HTBI. TCRdb re-called the multiplex PCR reads through MiXCR, storing one row per CDR3 protein. The repertoire holds fewer than 900,000 distinct CDR3 sequences, with around 20% as singletons. The sample taken for sequencing was blood. The receptor set was obtained from a woman aged 45-65 years with Graves' hyperthyroidism that later progressed to Graves' ophthalmopathy.

This clonotype was found many times. The J gene is TRBJ2-7, the V gene TRBV5-1, with 10 positions matching TRBD1. From germline, CDR1 is SGHRS and CDR2 YFSETQ. The J segment lost 6 bases and the V segment lost 2 bases, leaving 2 bases of the junction unmatched. The CDR3 sequence is 13 residues long. CDR3 loop: CASSFGQGGEQYF. In nucleotides, the CDR3 is TGCGCCAGCAGCTTCGGACAGGGGGGCGAGCAGTACTTC.

The rearrangement joins TRBV12-3 or TRBV12-4 to TRBJ1-5; D not certain. There are 10 residues in the CDR3. The V and J ends lost 1 base and 11 bases respectively, with 3 bases between them. The CDR3 protein is CASSLVSQHF. CDR3 nucleotides: TGTGCCAGCAGTTTAGTATCCCAGCATTTT.

This clonotype appeared a few times. The chain joins TRBV7-9 to TRBJ2-3, with D possibly matching TRBD1 (5 bases). This CDR3 is 15 amino acids long. Germline values: CDR1 SEHNR, CDR2 FQNEAQ (reference sequence). Trimming shortened V by 2 bases and J by 6 bases, and 15 bases separated the two germline ends. In nucleotides, the CDR3 is TGTGCCAGCAGCTTACAGGGCTTTACTTCCGATACGCAGTATTTT. Translating it yields CASSLQGFTSDTQYF.

The chain couples TRBV12-3 or TRBV12-4 to TRBJ2-3; D is possibly TRBD2 (6 bases). The CDR3 extends over 15 amino acids. V lost 4 bases and J 3 bases, leaving 14 bases between the germline ends. CDR3 DNA: TGTGCCAGCAGTTCGGAGGGGAGTACGACAGATACGCAGTATTTT. It specifies CASSSEGSTTDTQYF.

V and J are TRBV9 and TRBJ2-5; weak D call: TRBD1 (7 bases). Germline V gives CDR1 SGDLS, CDR2 YYNGEE. V gave up 8 bases and J gave up 5 bases, with 19 bases separating them. The CDR3 length is 14 residues. This chain's CDR3 is CASTTTGRMETQYF. CDR3 DNA: TGTGCCAGTACTACGACAGGGAGGATGGAGACCCAGTACTTC.

V is TRBV14 and J is TRBJ1-2; TRBD1 matches 7 bases. In germline, CDR1 is SGHDN, CDR2 FVKESK. CDR3 length: 13 residues. The V and J ends lost 4 bases and 7 bases, in that order; junction bases with no gene match: 6. This CDR3 is CASSRVTGTGYTF. In DNA form, the CDR3 reads TGTGCCAGCAGCCGCGTGACAGGGACTGGCTACACCTTC.

Many counts were recorded for this clonotype. The J gene is TRBJ2-7, the V gene TRBV2, with 7 bases that match TRBD1. This CDR3 spans 14 amino acids. The V segment lost 6 bases and the J segment 4 bases; nucleotides outside the gene matches: 9. From germline, CDR1 is SNHLY and CDR2 FYNNEI. The CDR3 DNA is TGTGCCAGCAGGGCCCCGGGACAGCCTTACGAGCAGTACTTC. It codes for CASRAPGQPYEQYF.

This clonotype appeared many times. V usage is TRBV2 and J usage is TRBJ1-2; 9 bases are a match to TRBD1. This CDR3 region has 14 residues. V trimming: 4 bases; J trimming: 5 bases; junction bases outside the gene matches: 5. CDR1 and CDR2 (germline): SNHLY, FYNNEI. DNA for the CDR3: TGTGCCAGCAGTGTCCGGGGACAGGGTTATGGCTACACCTTC. Amino acids: CASSVRGQGYGYTF.

This clonotype occurred a few times. This sequence joins TRBV19 and TRBJ1-1; possible D gene TRBD1, 6 bases. CDR1 LNHDA and CDR2 SQIVND come from the germline V gene (reference sequence). The CDR3 loop spans 13 amino acids. The germline V and J ends were trimmed by 5 bases and 7 bases, with 14 bases remaining between them. This chain's CDR3 is CASSPQGRNEAFF. The CDR3, as DNA: TGTGCCAGTAGTCCTCAGGGGAGGAATGAAGCTTTCTTT.

Many counts were recorded for this clonotype. The genes are TRBV30 and TRBJ2-1; maybe TRBD2 (5 bases). V lost 4 bases to trimming and J lost 4 bases, with 14 bases between them. CDR1 is GTSNPN and CDR2 is SVGIG in the germline V gene (reference sequence). This CDR3 is built from 14 residues. CDR3 bases: TGTGCCTGGACTCCACCGCGGGTATACAATGAGCAGTTCTTC. This gives the protein CAWTPPRVYNEQFF.

The CDR3 DNA sequence: TGCGCCAGCACCACGGCCGGGGCGGGGAACCTATTAGGAGAGACCCAGTACTTC. Its protein is CASTTAGAGNLLGETQYF. This chain connects TRBV5-1 to TRBJ2-5, with D perhaps TRBD2 (6 bases). This CDR3 has 18 residues. V was cut by 6 bases and J by 4 bases, with 28 bases left in between. The germline CDR1 and CDR2 sequences are SGHRS and YFSETQ.

The V call is TRBV20-1, the J call TRBJ1-5, with TRBD1 identical over 7 bases. CDR3 length: 16 amino acids. The germline gives CDR1 DFQATT, CDR2 SNEGSKA (reference sequence). Trimming removed 3 bases from V and 2 bases from J; junction bases left unmatched: 10. The CDR3 DNA is TGCAGTGCTAGGACTAGGGGCGGACAGGGCAATCAGCCCCAGCATTTT. Protein: CSARTRGGQGNQPQHF.

The V and J genes are TRBV6-5 and TRBJ1-4; D is unresolved. CDR3 length: 11 residues. Per germline, CDR1 MNHEY and CDR2 SVGAGI. V lost 3 bases and J lost 6, with 2 bases in between. As DNA, the CDR3 is TGTGCCAGCAGTTATGATGAAAAACTGTTTTTT. Its protein product is CASSYDEKLFF.

This clonotype was observed a few times. The V gene is TRBV6-1, the J gene TRBJ2-2; possibly TRBD2 for D (5 bases). V shed 6 bases and J shed 7 bases, with 12 bases lying between them. The CDR3 runs 13 residues. Germline lookup yields CDR1 MNHNS and CDR2 SASEGT. The CDR3 region is CASREAVGGELFF. The CDR3 DNA follows: TGTGCCAGCAGGGAGGCTGTGGGCGGGGAGCTGTTTTTT.